This TCR beta chain was sequenced for a study of shared clonotypes between healthy human individuals. In the source study's methods: As immunoSEQ supplied junction-only sequences (without quality scores), filtering differed. The data were produced by immunoSEQ multiplex PCR, yet TCRdb's version contains in-frame clones alone and is incomplete. The DNA gave D and trimming, while V, J and clone size come from that table. The table lists roughly 1,000,000 clones, 75% to 80% of them singletons. The source of this sequence is a young man in good health. Some clones in this sample may be carry-over from other donors' samples. Sequencing used memory CD4+ T cells from PBMCs. Stated subset: CD45RA-negative fraction.

The CDR3, as DNA: TGTGCCAGCAGCTTGGACCTTTTAACTAGCGGGAGGGGAACCGGGGAGCTGTTTTTT. It codes for CASSLDLLTSGRGTGELFF. The chain couples TRBV5-4 to TRBJ2-2; 13 bases match TRBD2. CDR3 length: 19 residues. Germline V gene sequence: CDR1 SGHNT, CDR2 YYREEE (reference sequence). V lost 0 bases and J lost 5; bases outside the gene matches: 10.